The sequence of this T cell receptor (beta chain) was determined in a study of cytomegalovirus exposure and HLA in healthy donors (dated by TCRdb to 2016 to 2017). Background on the whole study: An earlier analysis of some 600 of the donors reported 250 to 350 Gb of sequence data and 117 million unique TCR beta sequences obtained from around 180 million T cells. An early release that covered approximately 600 HLA-typed donors contained about 290 gigabases of sequencing data and tens of millions of unique TCR sequences. Among the roughly 400 genotyped donors, about 85% belonged to the genetic ancestry cluster associated with self-reported Caucasian donors. The study aimed to test whether cataloging public T cell receptors could reveal signatures of past pathogen exposure. Using immunosequencing, the study profiled T cell repertoires from fewer than 850 subjects and related those repertoires to cytomegalovirus serostatus. Besides the first cohort of 666 subjects, a separate validation cohort made up of roughly 120 different subjects was used. To predict cytomegalovirus infection status, the study combined high-throughput TCR immunosequencing, statistical association of individual TCRs with disease status, and machine learning. To study patterns of TCR occurrence, a later analysis re-analyzed previously published TCR beta repertoires from 700 or so donors and added high-resolution HLA genotyping. In the later analysis, no new phenotypic data were used to find candidate immune exposures; instead, reliance was placed on TCR beta sequences and their occurrence across donors. An earlier analysis of roughly 580 of the donors used high-throughput TCR beta sequencing to judge whether each TCR beta V gene segment behaved as functional or pseudogenic. Donor age, sex, ethnicity and CMV serostatus were collected together with the repertoire data. In a later genetic analysis, genome-wide SNP genotypes for about 65% of the roughly 700 donors were used, and that subset was treated as a discovery cohort. All discovery cohort repertoires had been generated using a single sequencing platform. HLA typing covered class I and class II loci at four-digit resolution. Typing coverage differed by locus: A, B, C, DRB1 and DQB1 were typed in roughly 620-630 donors, DQA1 in about 500, DPA1 in some 570, and DPB1 in 400 to 480. Four or five DR-DQ haplotypes were handled as single units for association and clustering because linkage in the cohort was strong. On average, roughly 240,000 unique TCR beta nucleotide sequences were sequenced per donor among a few hundred genotyped donors of the cohort, with around 19% of those sequences being non-productive. Beyond this particular receptor, the publication reports: Some IMGT-functional V segments, including TRBV6-2 and TRBV6-3, could not be distinguished by the 87-base-pair reads and were therefore excluded. A further reported finding was that TCR beta sequences accurately predicted the HLA-A and HLA-B alleles for most subjects in the first cohort. Linkage disequilibrium might explain the correlated functional status among segregating V segments, but an unknown experimental factor could not be ruled out. When HLA alleles, especially DR and DQ, strongly co-occurred, attributing TCR associations to individual alleles was difficult. The authors suggested that the approach could potentially be generalized to other disease states and immunological phenotypes. Only TCR beta chains were sequenced in this cohort, and the absence of alpha or paired-chain data limited detectable features. Approximately 18 rarely observed V segments, including chromosome 9 orphons, were excluded from the earlier analysis of some 590 of the donors because counts were too low. For the cohort, immune exposure information was limited to CMV serostatus. Because HLA typing was unavailable for some donors at each locus, only the typed subset was used in association tests. Most CMV-associated TCR beta chains appeared to be HLA-restricted in a later analysis, and the HLA associations seemed to be driven largely by CMV exposure. In a later analysis, HLA-associated TCR beta chains were found to be more clonally expanded and to have lower generation probabilities than equally common non-associated chains. The study listed over 150 TCR beta chains as associated with cytomegalovirus. A later genetic analysis reported fewer N-insertions in productive TCRs among donors in an Asian-associated ancestry cluster than the 666-donor mean. V-gene and J-gene trimming of TCR beta chains was associated with a missense DCLRE1C variant in a later genetic analysis, and the association was replicated in an independent cohort. The classifier was reported to diagnose cytomegalovirus status with high specificity and sensitivity in both the original and validation cohorts. A cluster of highly shared sequence variants was judged likely to represent a technical artifact of the sequencing pipeline. A later analysis found that TCR association rates varied across HLA loci, with DRB1 alleles showing the most associated TCRs and HLA-C alleles the fewest. Presence/absence analyses assumed roughly uniform sequencing depth across donors, an assumption that may not hold. Specific HLA alleles were associated with over 15,000 TCR beta sequences at a false discovery rate of 0.05 in a later analysis. A few of the identified cytomegalovirus-associated TCR beta chains were confirmed in vitro to be specific for cytomegalovirus antigens. In an earlier analysis of 587 of the donors, most TCR beta V segments appeared in productive rearrangements about 87% or about 30% of the time, broadly matching IMGT annotations. In a later analysis, several top co-occurrence clusters were reported to appear linked to parvovirus B19, influenza, CMV and Epstein-Barr virus. Most TCR sequences were seen in very few donors, while some public TCRs were found in many individuals.

In total, roughly 710 healthy bone marrow donors made up the cohort. Cohort members were all nominally healthy when sampled, although unrecorded immune exposures were likely present. The donor was CMV seropositive and belonged to the group of 250 to 300 seropositive cohort members. A peripheral blood sample was collected from each donor, and TCR beta sequencing was performed on peripheral blood mononuclear cells. Genomic DNA was extracted from the blood cell samples with the Qiagen DNeasy Blood Extraction Kit. CDR1 ENHRY and CDR2 SYGVKD are derived from the germline V gene. The CDR3 contains 13 residues, cysteine and phenylalanine counted. Only CDR3 DNA remains: 39 bases, in frame from the first base. Cut back by 0 bases and 4 bases, the V and J ends lie 6 bases apart. A note on this clone: Its target antigen remains unknown. Base qualities are missing; no much larger clone stands one base away.

Library construction relied on the immunoSEQ multiplex PCR assay. For the multiplex PCR, a mixture combining 60 forward primers for TCR Vbeta segments and 13 reverse primers for TCR Jbeta segments was used. The CDR3 region of rearranged TCR beta genes was amplified from genomic DNA with a multiplex PCR assay. On the Illumina HiSeq System, the amplified TCR beta libraries were sequenced as 87-base-pair reads. The original methods were these. A later analysis counted some 74 million unique TCR beta chains across the 500 to 850 repertoires, and 9.5 million to 11 million of these chains were shared by at least two donors. Raw reads were error-corrected and collapsed into unique sequences with a nearest-neighbor algorithm that merged closely related sequences to remove PCR and sequencing errors. V, D and J gene segments were assigned by aligning CDR3 sequences to IMGT reference sequences. For a sequence to be retained, a match of at least six nucleotides was required to both a V gene segment and a J gene segment. A rearrangement counted as productive if the CDR3 had no stop codons and remained in frame with V and J, and every other rearrangement counted as non-productive. Following IMGT convention, CDR3 was defined as the stretch from the second conserved V-encoded cysteine to the conserved J-encoded phenylalanine. In an earlier analysis of around 600 of the donors, sequences lacking an unambiguous match to a single V gene segment were excluded. An earlier analysis of approximately 590 of the donors called V segments functional above 56.7% productive rearrangements and segregating when the between-donor standard deviation exceeded 5%. To diagnose cytomegalovirus status from the catalog of TCR beta chain sequences, a statistical classification framework was built. In a later analysis, V and J genes were assigned by comparing TCR nucleotide sequences against IMGT/GENE-DB human TR gene sequences. The TCRdist pipeline was used in a later analysis to assign CDR3 sequences and most-parsimonious VDJ recombination scenarios. In a later analysis, every TCR beta chain was defined by the combination of its CDR3 amino acid sequence and its V-gene family, and reads without a unique V-gene family were dropped. To address suspected cross-contamination and a sequencing artifact, a later analysis removed around 590 highly shared, low-generation-probability nucleotide sequences. For each public chain, a later analysis derived a clonal expansion index from normalized ranks of inferred template counts within each repertoire. In a later analysis, generation probabilities were computed using a VDJ recombination model fitted to out-of-frame rearrangements, and the results were checked against IGoR. A later analysis scored TCR-TCR, TCR-HLA and TCR-CMV co-occurrence with hypergeometric tests, applying a repertoire-size bias correction to TCR pairs. A later analysis estimated false discovery rates by permuting HLA or CMV assignments 20 times. A later analysis grouped co-occurring TCRs with DBSCAN, adding TCRdist sequence similarity when clustering within HLA-allele-positive subsets. Repertoires with fewer than 30,000 or more than 120,000 public chains, plus five repertoires with anomalous nucleotide sharing, were excluded from co-occurrence clustering. What TCRdb holds here is the immuneACCESS table cut down to in-frame rearrangements. Part of the clones is not present; checked against another copy, under half of the missing clones reflect an unresolved V gene, and the others are unexplained. For V, J and clone size, that table is used; D and trimming come from the DNA. The sample table lists about 130,000 clones, approximately 83% of them with a count of one. Clones ranked in the top ten supply approximately 3.5% of the sample.

The chain joins TRBV10-3 to TRBJ1-2; 5 matching bases give a weak D call of TRBD1. Specimen: PBMCs. This clonotype was sampled from a woman aged 40 to 55 in good health and CMV-seropositive. The CDR3: CAISESRGYGYTF. The sequence in DNA is TGTGCCATCAGTGAGTCTAGGGGCTATGGCTACACCTTC.